One sample yielded the 27 T cell receptor beta chains listed below, sequenced in a study of cytomegalovirus exposure and HLA in healthy donors. PCR involved 60 Vbeta and 13 Jbeta primers. The method was immunoSEQ multiplex PCR; TCRdb's version includes in-frame clones alone and lacks a portion of them. This table holds 150,000 or so clones, roughly three quarters found once. The specimen was PBMCs. The receptors were sampled from a man younger than 45 in good health and CMV-seropositive.

The CDR3 spells CASKQGAGVGTGELFF. In DNA, the CDR3 is TGCGCCAGCAAACAGGGGGCGGGAGTGGGTACCGGGGAGCTGTTTTTT. V gene TRBV10-2 combines with J gene TRBJ2-2, with TRBD1 matching over 9 bases. V lost 7 bases and J lost 5; bases outside the gene matches: 11. CDR1 and CDR2 (germline): WSHSY, SAAADI. The CDR3 has 16 residues.

V and J are TRBV7-2 and TRBJ2-6; D call uncertain. The V end was cut by 5 bases, the J end by 3 bases, with 11 bases between. Looked up from germline, CDR1 is SGHTA and CDR2 is FQGNSA. The CDR3 is made up of 15 amino acids. This CDR3 is CASSPRSVGANVLTF. In DNA, the CDR3 is TGTGCCAGCAGCCCCCGGTCCGTTGGGGCCAACGTCCTGACTTTC.

The count of this clone is one. The rearrangement links TRBV28 to TRBJ1-1; D not resolved. V dropped 5 bases and J dropped 0 bases, with 16 bases sitting between them. The CDR3 runs 16 residues. Germline-derived CDR1 and CDR2 are MDHEN and SYDVKM. CDR3 sequence reads: CASSPTKQRMNTEAFF. CDR3 bases: TGTGCCAGCAGTCCAACAAAACAAAGAATGAACACTGAAGCTTTCTTT.

The J gene is TRBJ2-5, the V gene TRBV5-1; 7 nucleotides line up with TRBD2. Trimming removed 4 bases from V and 3 bases from J; junction bases left unmatched: 6. The CDR3 spans 14 residues. Germline CDR1 and CDR2: SGHRS and YFSETQ. The CDR3 loop is CASSRGLGEETQYF. CDR3 in DNA: TGCGCCAGCAGCCGCGGACTAGGAGAAGAGACCCAGTACTTC.

This sequence joins TRBV5-1 and TRBJ2-5; 8 bases fit TRBD2. The CDR3 runs 16 residues. Trimming removed 2 bases from V and 4 bases from J; junction bases left unmatched: 10. The germline V gene has CDR1 SGHRS and CDR2 YFSETQ. CDR3 sequence reads: CASSFPGLEFSETQYF. In DNA form, the CDR3 reads TGCGCCAGCAGCTTCCCGGGACTAGAGTTTTCAGAGACCCAGTACTTC.

This rearrangement joins TRBV2 to TRBJ2-1; TRBD1 is a possible D gene (6 bases). V was cut by 6 bases and J by 5 bases, with 23 bases left in between. CDR3 size: 17 residues. The germline V gene encodes CDR1 SNHLY and CDR2 FYNNEI. The CDR3 sequence: CASRGPLVGTPNNEQFF. In DNA form, the CDR3 reads TGTGCCAGCAGGGGACCCTTAGTCGGGACACCTAACAATGAGCAGTTCTTC.

V is TRBV29-1 and J is TRBJ2-1; the match to TRBD2 covers 7 bases. The germline gives CDR1 SQVTM, CDR2 ANQGSEA. The J segment lost 0 bases and the V segment lost 7 bases, leaving 9 bases of the junction unmatched. CDR3 length: 15 amino acids. The CDR3 region is CSARRERSSYNEQFF. The CDR3 DNA reads as TGCAGCGCCAGGCGGGAGCGGAGCTCCTACAATGAGCAGTTCTTC.

The chain couples TRBV18 to TRBJ1-1; the match to TRBD1 covers 10 bases. With V trimmed by 4 bases and J by 0 bases, 8 bases remained unmatched. There are 17 residues in the CDR3. Germline CDR1 reads KGHSH; CDR2 reads LQKENI. CDR3 protein: CASSLRTGGNMNTEAFF. Written as DNA, the CDR3 is TGTGCCAGCTCACTACGGACAGGGGGTAACATGAACACTGAAGCTTTCTTT.

V and J are TRBV11-2 and TRBJ2-7; TRBD2 agrees at 7 bases. The V and J ends lost 5 bases and 1 base, in that order; junction bases with no gene match: 14. The CDR3 sequence is 17 residues long. The germline V gene has CDR1 SGHAT and CDR2 FQNNGV. The CDR3: CASSPALERGSSYEQYF. Here the CDR3 DNA reads TGTGCCAGCAGCCCCGCCCTTGAGCGGGGTTCGTCCTACGAGCAGTACTTC.

The chain recombines TRBV5-4 with TRBJ2-5; 9 bases map to TRBD2. Per the germline V gene, CDR1 is SGHNT and CDR2 is YYREEE (reference sequence). This CDR3 spans 16 amino acids. V lost 4 bases and J lost 2; bases outside the gene matches: 9. The CDR3 here is CASSKDSGSTQETQYF. The CDR3, as DNA: TGTGCCAGCAGCAAAGATAGCGGGAGTACGCAAGAGACCCAGTACTTC.

The genes are TRBV15 and TRBJ1-2; D is unclear. V was clipped by 3 bases and J by 1 base, with 9 bases between them. This CDR3 region has 14 residues. Germline V gene lookup returns CDR1 LNHNV and CDR2 YYDKDF (reference sequence). CDR3 nucleotide sequence: TGTGCCACCAGCAGGGAGTTGGGTAACTATGGCTACACCTTC. Translating it yields CATSRELGNYGYTF.

This clone came up once. The J gene is TRBJ1-1, the V gene TRBV5-1, with D perhaps TRBD1 (5 bases). V lost 3 bases, J lost 2 bases, and 8 bases lay in between. The germline V gene has CDR1 SGHRS and CDR2 YFSETQ. The CDR3 contains 13 residues. CDR3 nucleotide sequence: TGCGCCAGCAGCTCGACAGCCAACACTGAAGCTTTCTTT. Translating it yields CASSSTANTEAFF.

The chain has TRBV19 and TRBJ2-2; 7 bases align to TRBD1. In germline, CDR1 is LNHDA, CDR2 SQIVND (reference sequence). With V trimmed by 4 bases and J by 7 bases, 9 bases remained unmatched. CDR3 length equals 15 residues. The CDR3 protein is CASSTTPTGSGELFF. The CDR3 DNA reads TGTGCCAGTAGTACCACACCGACAGGGAGCGGGGAGCTGTTTTTT.

The chain carries TRBV9 and TRBJ2-2; 10 nucleotides line up with TRBD2. This CDR3 has 15 amino acids. Germline lookup yields CDR1 SGDLS and CDR2 YYNGEE. The trim removed 5 bases at V and 2 bases at J, leaving 3 bases unmatched. The CDR3 nucleotides are TGTGCCAGCAGAGAGCGGGAGGGAAACACCGGGGAGCTGTTTTTT. Its translation is CASREREGNTGELFF.

The V gene is TRBV9, the J gene TRBJ1-1; D is ambiguous. V gave up 0 bases and J gave up 1 base, with 7 bases separating them. In germline, CDR1 is SGDLS, CDR2 YYNGEE. The CDR3 is made up of 14 amino acids. This chain's CDR3 is CASSVGRENTEAFF. CDR3 nucleotides: TGTGCCAGCAGCGTAGGCCGAGAGAACACTGAAGCTTTCTTT.

The genes are TRBV28 and TRBJ2-7; 7 bases are a match to TRBD1. From germline, CDR1 is MDHEN and CDR2 SYDVKM. The V and J ends lost 3 bases and 2 bases, in that order; junction bases with no gene match: 1. The CDR3 is 13 residues long. CDR3 sequence (DNA): TGTGCCAGCAGTTTTCAGGGGGCCTACGAGCAGTACTTC. Translating it yields CASSFQGAYEQYF.

The chain couples TRBV30 to TRBJ1-2; 8 nucleotides agree with TRBD1. Germline loops: CDR1 GTSNPN, CDR2 SVGIG (reference sequence). V shed 0 bases, J shed 8 bases, and the junction held 8 bases outside the gene matches. This CDR3 spans 14 amino acids. CDR3 amino acids: CAWSVETGVRGYTF. The CDR3 DNA sequence: TGTGCCTGGAGTGTGGAGACAGGGGTCCGAGGCTACACCTTC.

A word on this clone: One junction end disagrees with the germline gene, perhaps due to a read error. The V and J genes are TRBV7-7 and TRBJ2-7; D might be TRBD1 (5 bases). This CDR3 is built from 14 residues. Germline loops: CDR1 SSHAT, CDR2 FNYEAQ (reference sequence). CDR3 residues: CASSLEPGLHEQYF. CDR3 DNA sequence: TGTGCTAGCAGCTTAGAACCAGGGTTGCACGAGCAGTACTTC.

This clone has just a few counts. The chain uses TRBV5-5 and TRBJ2-1; 7 bases fit TRBD2. With V trimmed by 2 bases and J by 12 bases, 5 bases remained unmatched. This CDR3 has 12 residues. CDR1 SGHKS and CDR2 YYEKEE come from the germline V gene (reference sequence). The CDR3 sequence is CASSFTPGGQFF. The CDR3 nucleotides are TGTGCCAGCAGCTTTACCCCGGGAGGGCAGTTCTTC.

The rearrangement links TRBV4-2 to TRBJ2-7; D might be TRBD2 (6 bases). CDR1 LGHNA and CDR2 YNFKEQ come from the germline V gene. The CDR3 has 16 residues. Trimming took off 3 bases at V and 2 bases at J, with 17 bases between the two ends. The CDR3 nucleotides are TGTGCCAGCAGCCAGTCCCCGGCAGGAGGGGCCTACGAGCAGTACTTC. Translating gives CASSQSPAGGAYEQYF.

The genes are TRBV27 and TRBJ2-5; no firm D call. V dropped 2 bases and J dropped 0 bases, with 4 bases sitting between them. The CDR3 has 13 amino acids. Germline loops: CDR1 MNHEY, CDR2 SMNVEV (reference sequence). The CDR3 spells CASSLHYQETQYF. For the CDR3, the DNA is TGTGCCAGCAGTTTACACTACCAAGAGACCCAGTACTTC.

This chain links TRBV30 with TRBJ2-5, with D possibly TRBD2 on 5 matching bases. This CDR3 has 14 amino acids. Germline-derived CDR1 and CDR2 are GTSNPN and SVGIG (reference sequence). The V gene lost 4 bases and the J gene lost 4 bases, with 16 bases spanning the gap. This CDR3 is CAWTTRKKGETQYF. The CDR3 bases are TGTGCCTGGACCACTAGGAAAAAAGGAGAGACCCAGTACTTC.

CDR3 sequence: CASGISGTNTGELFF. The DNA for the CDR3 is TGTGCCAGCGGAATTAGCGGGACGAACACCGGGGAGCTGTTTTTT. The genes are TRBV28 and TRBJ2-2; 8 positions match TRBD2. Germline V gene sequence: CDR1 MDHEN, CDR2 SYDVKM. The CDR3 is made up of 15 amino acids. V was pared by 8 bases and J by 0 bases, with 5 bases of the junction left unmatched.

V usage is TRBV10-3 and J usage is TRBJ2-1, with 16 positions matching TRBD2. The germline V gene has CDR1 ENHRY and CDR2 SYGVKD. J gave up 0 bases and V 10 bases, and 6 bases lay outside the gene matches. The CDR3 totals 17 residues. Here the CDR3 reads CATKGLAGGSSYNEQFF. CDR3 nucleotide sequence: TGTGCCACTAAGGGACTAGCGGGAGGGAGCTCCTACAATGAGCAGTTCTTC.

V usage is TRBV27 and J usage is TRBJ1-6, with 8 bases lining up with TRBD1. CDR1 MNHEY and CDR2 SMNVEV come from the germline V gene (reference sequence). V shed 6 bases and J 8 bases; nucleotides not matched to a gene: 6. CDR3 length: 14 residues. The CDR3 protein is CASSWTGNDSPLHF. The CDR3 bases are TGTGCCAGCAGCTGGACAGGGAATGATTCACCCCTCCACTTT.

The chain's CDR3 is CASSSPTGVSYEQYF. The CDR3 DNA follows: TGTGCCAGCAGCTCCCCGACAGGGGTTAGCTACGAGCAGTACTTC. The chain recombines TRBV7-9 with TRBJ2-7; TRBD1 agrees at 8 bases. The CDR3 runs 15 residues. Trimming at V came to 4 bases and at J to 3 bases, leaving 8 bases not matched to a gene. Germline V gene sequence: CDR1 SEHNR, CDR2 FQNEAQ (reference sequence).

The chain employs TRBV19 and TRBJ2-7; the match to TRBD2 covers 7 bases. The CDR3 has 14 amino acids. The J segment lost 7 bases and the V segment lost 3 bases, leaving 9 bases of the junction unmatched. Germline V gene sequence: CDR1 LNHDA, CDR2 SQIVND (reference sequence). The CDR3 loop is CASSIREGMLEQYF. CDR3 sequence (DNA): TGTGCCAGTAGTATCAGGGAGGGGATGTTGGAGCAGTACTTC.